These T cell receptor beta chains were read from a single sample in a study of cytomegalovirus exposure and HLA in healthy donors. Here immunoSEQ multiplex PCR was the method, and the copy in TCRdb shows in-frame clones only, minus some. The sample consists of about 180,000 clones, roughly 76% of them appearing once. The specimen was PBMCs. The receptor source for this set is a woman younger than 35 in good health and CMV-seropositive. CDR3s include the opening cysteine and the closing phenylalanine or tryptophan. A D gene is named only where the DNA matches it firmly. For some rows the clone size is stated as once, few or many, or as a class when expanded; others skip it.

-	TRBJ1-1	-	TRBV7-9	TGTGCCAGCATCATTACGGGGGATACTGAAGCTTTCTTT	CASIITGDTEAFF
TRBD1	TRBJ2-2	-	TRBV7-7	TGTGCTAGCAGCTTAGGGACAGGCCCCACCGGGGAGCTGTTTTTT	CASSLGTGPTGELFF
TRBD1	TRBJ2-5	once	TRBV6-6	TGTGCCAGCAGTTATGTGGACAGGGGGGAAGAGACCCAGTACTTC	CASSYVDRGEETQYF
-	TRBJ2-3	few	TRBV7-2	TGTGCCAGCAGCCCACTCGGGAGAGATACGCAGTATTTT	CASSPLGRDTQYF
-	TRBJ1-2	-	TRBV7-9	TGTGCCAGCAGCTATGCAGGGGACGGCTACACCTTC	CASSYAGDGYTF
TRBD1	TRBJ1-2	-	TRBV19	TGTGCCAGTAGTTCTATCCGACAGGGGACAACTAACTATGGCTACACCTTC	CASSSIRQGTTNYGYTF
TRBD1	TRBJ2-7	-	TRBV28	TGTGCCAGCAGTTCGGACAGGGGATCCTACGAGCAGTACTTC	CASSSDRGSYEQYF
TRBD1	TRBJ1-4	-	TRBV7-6	TGTGCCAGCAGCTTAGGCCGGATGGGGACAGGGTCGGGCGAAAAACTGTTTTTT	CASSLGRMGTGSGEKLFF
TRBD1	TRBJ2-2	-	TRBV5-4	TGTGCCAGCAGCTCGAGACAGGGGGCCACCGGGGAGCTGTTTTTT	CASSSRQGATGELFF
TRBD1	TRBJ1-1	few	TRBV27	TGTGCCAGCAGTTTAGGGACAGGGTATGAAGCTTTCTTT	CASSLGTGYEAFF
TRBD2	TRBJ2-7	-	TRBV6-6	TGTGCCAGCAGTTACCGTCCGTGGGGGGGGGACTACGAGCAGTACTTC	CASSYRPWGGDYEQYF
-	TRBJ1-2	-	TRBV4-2	TGTGCCAGCAGCCTACGTAAGCGCCCGGGACACCCCCGCTATGGCTACACCTTC	CASSLRKRPGHPRYGYTF
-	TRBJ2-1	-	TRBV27	TGTGCCAGCAGTTGGAACCCCCAGGGCAATGAGCAGTTCTTC	CASSWNPQGNEQFF
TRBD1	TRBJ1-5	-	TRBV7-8	TGTGCCAGCAGGGGACAGGGTCTTAATCAGCCCCAGCATTTT	CASRGQGLNQPQHF
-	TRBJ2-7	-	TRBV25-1	TGTGCCAGCAGGTTGGCAACCTACGAGCAGTACTTC	CASRLATYEQYF
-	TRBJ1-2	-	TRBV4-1	TGCGCCAGCAGCCAAGGGGGTGGACAGCCCGGTAACTATGGCTACACCTTC	CASSQGGGQPGNYGYTF
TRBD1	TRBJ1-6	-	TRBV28	TGTGCCAGCAGTCTTACGGAGGGGGCTTCCTATAATTCACCCCTCCACTTT	CASSLTEGASYNSPLHF
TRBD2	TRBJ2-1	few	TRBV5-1	TGCGCCAACATCCTATGGCGGGGGGGTGGTGAGCAGTTCTTC	CANILWRGGGEQFF
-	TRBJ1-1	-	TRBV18	TGTGCCAACTCACCACGGGTCACCTCGGGGACTGAAGCTTTCTTT	CANSPRVTSGTEAFF
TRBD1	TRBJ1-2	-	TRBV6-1	TGTGCCAGCAGTGAAGCACCCACAGGGGCTCACACCTTC	CASSEAPTGAHTF
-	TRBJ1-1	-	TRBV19	TGTGCCAGTAGTTTAGGTAGGGGCACTGAAGCTTTCTTT	CASSLGRGTEAFF
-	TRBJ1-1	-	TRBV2	TGTGCCAGCAGGGGGGACAACATTAGAAGTTTCTTT	CASRGDNIRSFF
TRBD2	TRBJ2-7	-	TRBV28	TGTGCCAGCGGGCCCGGGACTAGCGGGGGGGCGGGGGAGCAGTACTTC	CASGPGTSGGAGEQYF
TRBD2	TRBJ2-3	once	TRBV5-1	TGCGCCAGCAGCTTGGAGACGGGGGGGGACACAGATACGCAGTATTTT	CASSLETGGDTDTQYF
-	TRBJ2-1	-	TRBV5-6	TGTGCCAGCCGATTCATCACTAGAGGCTACAATGAGCAGTTCTTC	CASRFITRGYNEQFF
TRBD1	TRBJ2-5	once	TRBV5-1	TGCGCCAGCAGCCCACGACAGGGGTTTGAGACCCAGTACTTC	CASSPRQGFETQYF
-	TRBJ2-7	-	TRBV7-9	TGTGCCAGCAGCTTAGGACAGGAGCTATACGAGCAGTACTTC	CASSLGQELYEQYF
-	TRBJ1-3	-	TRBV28	TGTGCCAGCAGTCCTCTCCCCGGGGGGCGCAGTGGAAACACCATATATTTT	CASSPLPGGRSGNTIYF
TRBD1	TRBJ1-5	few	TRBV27	TGTGCCAGCAGTTTAATTGTCCCATCGGCAGGGGGAGGTCAGCCCCAGCATTTT	CASSLIVPSAGGGQPQHF
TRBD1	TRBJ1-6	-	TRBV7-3	TGTGCCAGCAGCTCGGACAGGGGGCATAATTCACCCCTCCACTTT	CASSSDRGHNSPLHF
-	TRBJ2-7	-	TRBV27	TGTGCCAGCAGAGAAGGACACCCGTCCTACGAGCAGTACTTC	CASREGHPSYEQYF
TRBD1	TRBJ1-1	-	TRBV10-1	TGCGCCAGCAGTGCCGCCCCGGGACAGAGATTCATGAACACTGAAGCTTTCTTT	CASSAAPGQRFMNTEAFF
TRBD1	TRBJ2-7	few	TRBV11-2	TGTGCCAGCAGCTTCGACAGGGGGAACGAGCAGTACTTC	CASSFDRGNEQYF
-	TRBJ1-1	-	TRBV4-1	TGCGCCAGCAGCCAAGAATTCCTTCAGGTTTTACTGAACACTGAAGCTTTCTTT	CASSQEFLQVLLNTEAFF
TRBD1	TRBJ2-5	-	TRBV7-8	TGTGCCAGCAGCGACCACAGGGGTGGCCAAGAGACCCAGTACTTC	CASSDHRGGQETQYF
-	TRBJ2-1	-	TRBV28	TGTGCCAGCAGCCACTACAATGAGCAGTTCTTC	CASSHYNEQFF
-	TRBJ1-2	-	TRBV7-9	TGTGCCAGCCAACACGAATACTTACAGGGAACCAGTGGGGGCTACACCTTC	CASQHEYLQGTSGGYTF
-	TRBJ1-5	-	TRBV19	TGTGCCAGTAGTCCCAGGACCGGGGGGAATCAGCCCCAGCATTTT	CASSPRTGGNQPQHF
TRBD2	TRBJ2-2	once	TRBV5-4	TGTGCCAGCAGCTTGATTGCTAGCGGGGGGGAGCTGTTTTTT	CASSLIASGGELFF
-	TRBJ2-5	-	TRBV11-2	TGTGCCAGCAACTCGCCTGGAGGGACCCAGTACTTC	CASNSPGGTQYF
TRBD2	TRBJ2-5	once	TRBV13	TGTGCCAGCAGGCAGACGGGGGGCCAAGAGACCCAGTACTTC	CASRQTGGQETQYF
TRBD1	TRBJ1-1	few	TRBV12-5	TGTGCTAGTGGTTTCACTGTACGGACAGGGAACACTGAAGCTTTCTTT	CASGFTVRTGNTEAFF
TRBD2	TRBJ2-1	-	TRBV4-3	TGCGCCAGCAGCCAAGATCCCGGACTAGGTCCCAATGAGCAGTTCTTC	CASSQDPGLGPNEQFF
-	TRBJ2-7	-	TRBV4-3	TGCGCCAGCAGCCAAGTCAATACAGGGAACGAGCAGTACTTC	CASSQVNTGNEQYF
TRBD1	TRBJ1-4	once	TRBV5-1	TGCGCCAGCAGCTTGGATGGGACAGGGGGCAGTGAAAAACTGTTTTTT	CASSLDGTGGSEKLFF
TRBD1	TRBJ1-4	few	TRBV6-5	TGTGCCAGCAGTCCCGCCGGGACAGGGGGGGAAAAACTGTTTTTT	CASSPAGTGGEKLFF
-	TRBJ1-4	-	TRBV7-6	TGTGCCAGCAGCGAGGTCAGCCCTGTAACAGGTGCAACTAATGAAAAACTGTTTTTT	CASSEVSPVTGATNEKLFF
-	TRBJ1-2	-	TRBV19	TGTGCCAGTAGTATGGGAGGGTACGTTGGTGATGGCTACACCTTC	CASSMGGYVGDGYTF
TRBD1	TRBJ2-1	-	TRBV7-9	TGTGCCAGCAGCTCAGGGGGCCCCTACAATGAGCAGTTCTTC	CASSSGGPYNEQFF
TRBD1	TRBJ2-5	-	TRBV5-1	TGCGCCAGCAGCTTAGAACAGGGGGAGACCCAGTACTTC	CASSLEQGETQYF
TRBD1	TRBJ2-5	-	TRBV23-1	TGCGCCGGTTATCTGGGGGCAGGGGGCGTCGAAACCCACCAAGAGACCCAGTACTTC	CAGYLGAGGVETHQETQYF
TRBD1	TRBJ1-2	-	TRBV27	TGTGCCAGCAGTTTAGTGGGGACAGGGAGCTATGGCTACACCTTC	CASSLVGTGSYGYTF
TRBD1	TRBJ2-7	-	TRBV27	TGTGCCAGCAGCCGACCCGGGACAGGGATCTACGAGCAGTACTTC	CASSRPGTGIYEQYF
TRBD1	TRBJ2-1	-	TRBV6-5	TGTGCCAGCAAGACAGGGGGCCTCAATGAGCAGTTCTTC	CASKTGGLNEQFF
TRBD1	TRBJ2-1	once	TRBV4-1	TGCGCCAGCAGCCAAGATTGGACAGGGTTTCTGAATGAGCAGTTCTTC	CASSQDWTGFLNEQFF
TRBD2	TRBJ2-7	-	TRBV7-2	TGTGCCAGCAGCTTTGGCGGGGGGGCCTACGAGCAGTACTTC	CASSFGGGAYEQYF
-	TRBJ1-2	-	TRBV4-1	TGCGCCAGCAGCCAACTTCAACTAGAGGCCTATGGCTACACCTTC	CASSQLQLEAYGYTF